These 11 T cell receptor beta chains originate from one sample sequenced in a study of shared clonotypes between healthy human individuals. The method was immunoSEQ multiplex PCR; TCRdb's version includes in-frame clones alone and lacks a portion of them. Of some 2,100,000 clones in the sample, approximately 94% were seen once. The sequencing sample was made of naive CD4+ T cells sorted from blood. Subset: CD45RA+ positively selected. These receptors were collected from a man aged 18 to 35 in good health.

The chain links TRBV30 to TRBJ1-4; unclear D gene. The V gene lost 2 bases and the J gene lost 4 bases, with 5 bases spanning the gap. This CDR3 has 12 amino acids. Per the germline V gene, CDR1 is GTSNPN and CDR2 is SVGIG (reference sequence). The CDR3 spells CAWSFFNEKLFF. CDR3 sequence (DNA): TGTGCCTGGAGTTTCTTTAATGAAAAACTGTTTTTT.

The chain recombines TRBV7-8 with TRBJ2-4; D is ambiguous. V shed 7 bases and J shed 4 bases, with 20 bases lying between them. CDR3 length equals 16 residues. Per the germline V gene, CDR1 is SGHVS and CDR2 is FQNEAQ. The CDR3 bases are TGTGCCAGCACACCTGGGTATAAGGACCCAAAAAACATTCAGTACTTC. Encoded protein: CASTPGYKDPKNIQYF.

The V call is TRBV5-4, the J call TRBJ2-1; D possibly uses TRBD1 or TRBD2 (5 bases each). Trimming shortened V by 2 bases and J by 6 bases, and 15 bases separated the two germline ends. CDR1 and CDR2 from the germline V gene are SGHNT and YYREEE (reference sequence). This CDR3 comprises 15 residues. The CDR3 spells CASSFGVGTGNEQFF. DNA for the CDR3: TGTGCCAGCAGCTTTGGAGTGGGGACCGGCAATGAGCAGTTCTTC.

This chain connects TRBV29-1 to TRBJ1-1; TRBD1 matches at 9 bases. Looked up from germline, CDR1 is SQVTM and CDR2 is ANQGSEA. The V and J ends lost 6 bases and 6 bases, in that order; junction bases with no gene match: 5. The CDR3 runs to 12 residues. Here the CDR3 DNA reads TGCAGCGTCGGGACAGGGAGGGCTGAAGCTTTCTTT. Its translation: CSVGTGRAEAFF.

The V and J genes are TRBV6-5 and TRBJ2-7, with D hard to call. The germline V and J ends were trimmed by 7 bases and 2 bases, with 15 bases remaining between them. This CDR3 contains 14 residues. CDR1 MNHEY and CDR2 SVGAGI come from the germline V gene. CDR3 DNA: TGTGCCAGCACCCCCCCCGGTTGGGCCTACGAGCAGTACTTC. As protein: CASTPPGWAYEQYF.

The chain links TRBV6-5 to TRBJ2-5; possible D gene TRBD2, 6 bases. Germline-derived CDR1 and CDR2 are MNHEY and SVGAGI. Between the trimmed V and J ends, which lost 0 bases and 5 bases, there was a span of 13 bases. The CDR3 covers 15 residues. The CDR3 DNA reads TGTGCCAGCAGTTACTCGGAGGGATCCGGGGAGACCCAGTACTTC. It specifies CASSYSEGSGETQYF.

The chain links TRBV5-1 to TRBJ2-7; 11 bases are shared with TRBD2. From germline, CDR1 is SGHRS and CDR2 YFSETQ. V shed 3 bases, J shed 7 bases, and the junction held 15 bases outside the gene matches. The CDR3 extends over 17 amino acids. CDR3 nucleotide sequence: TGCGCCAGCAGCTCTACTAGCGGGAGTTCCCTGGGAGGAGAGCAGTACTTC. It yields the protein CASSSTSGSSLGGEQYF.

CDR3 DNA: TGTGCCAGCAGCCTGGAGGTAGCGGTTCCTACTGAGCAGTACTTC. This translates into CASSLEVAVPTEQYF. The chain couples TRBV6-5 to TRBJ2-7, with D possibly being TRBD2 (6 bases). The CDR3 runs to 15 residues. Germline CDR1 MNHEY, CDR2 SVGAGI. V was pared by 6 bases and J by 7 bases, with 22 bases between.

This clone was seen a handful of times. Here the CDR3 reads CASSFGTYNSPLHF. CDR3 bases: TGTGCCAGTAGTTTCGGGACCTATAATTCACCCCTCCACTTT. The V call is TRBV19, the J call TRBJ1-6; D unresolved. Germline V gene sequence: CDR1 LNHDA, CDR2 SQIVND (reference sequence). The CDR3 runs 14 residues. V was pared by 5 bases and J by 2 bases, with 7 bases between.

In regard to this clone: Other nucleotide sequences from this sample produce the same CDR3. The rearrangement joins TRBV30 to TRBJ2-7; D uncertain. This CDR3 has 11 amino acids. Germline CDR1 is GTSNPN and CDR2 is SVGIG (reference sequence). V lost 3 bases and J 1 base, leaving 4 bases between the germline ends. The CDR3 reads CAWRGSYEQYF. CDR3 nucleotide sequence: TGTGCCTGGAGGGGGTCCTACGAGCAGTACTTC.

The chain carries TRBV2 and TRBJ1-6; D is ambiguous. With 0 bases removed from V and 8 bases from J, the gap between germline ends came to 8 bases. The CDR3 covers 14 residues. Germline lookup yields CDR1 SNHLY and CDR2 FYNNEI. In DNA form, the CDR3 reads TGTGCCAGCAGTGAAGCAATACAGTATTCACCCCTCCACTTT. This translates into CASSEAIQYSPLHF. Based on the CDR3 plus reference TRBV2 and TRBJ1-6, the full variable domain is EPEVTQTPSHQVTQMGQEVILRCVPISNHLYFYWYRQILGQKVEFLVSFYNNEISEKSEIFDDQFSVERPDGSNFTLKIRSTKLEDSAMYFCASSEAIQYSPLHFGNGTRLTVT.